Included here is one TCR beta chain sequence, with context. The data derive from a study of blood T cell repertoires in COVID-19. About the study: Acute and convalescent COVID-19 samples came from the United States, Italy and Spain. From T cells, B-cell-depleted T cells, or PBMCs came the material, which was cDNA or gDNA.

Profiling relied on immunoSEQ multiplex PCR, and the TCRdb table lists in-frame clones only, not all of them. This table holds about 340,000 clones, around 80% found once. Germline V gene lookup returns CDR1 MGHRA and CDR2 YSYEKL. The J segment lost 5 bases and the V segment lost 4 bases, leaving 3 bases of the junction unmatched. This CDR3 comprises 15 residues. The sample comprised peripheral blood. The receptor comes from a man aged 30 to 45 with active or convalescent COVID-19. The chain couples TRBV4-1 to TRBJ2-5, with 14 positions matching TRBD2. As DNA, the CDR3 is TGCGCCAGCAGCCCGACTAGCGGGAGGGGGGAGACCCAGTACTTC. Translation: CASSPTSGRGETQYF.